The present T cell receptor beta chain was sequenced within a study of T cells in tuberculosis. Study-wide findings and caveats: Active tuberculosis alpha repertoires lay closer to GMM-specific TCRs than controls'.

V gave up 7 bases and J gave up 4 bases; unmatched junction bases: 3. Germline CDR1 is MNHNY and CDR2 is SVGAGI (reference sequence). This CDR3 region has 12 residues. Tuberculin skin test and IGRA determined adolescents' latent tuberculosis status at entry. Libraries were prepared by immunoSEQ multiplex PCR; TCRdb keeps only in-frame clonotypes and omits some of them. The repertoire has 40,000 to 50,000 clones, approximately 95% of them found once; the top ten carry roughly 3.6%. As regards this clone: Its antigen remains unknown.

The sequenced sample consisted of PBMCs. The sequence was collected from a donor aged 10 to 29 with latent tuberculosis or without tuberculosis infection. The rearrangement joins TRBV6-6 to TRBJ1-1; 7 bases are a match to TRBD1. The CDR3 DNA reads TGTGCCAGCAACCGACAGGGCACTGAAGCTTTCTTT. Its translation: CASNRQGTEAFF.